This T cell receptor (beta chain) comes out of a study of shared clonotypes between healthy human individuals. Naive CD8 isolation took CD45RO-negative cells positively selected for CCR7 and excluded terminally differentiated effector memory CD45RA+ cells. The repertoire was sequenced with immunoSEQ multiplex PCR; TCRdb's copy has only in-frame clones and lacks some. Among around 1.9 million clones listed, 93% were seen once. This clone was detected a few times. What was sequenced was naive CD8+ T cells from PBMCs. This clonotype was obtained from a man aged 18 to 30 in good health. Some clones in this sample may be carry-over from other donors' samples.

Here the CDR3 reads CASSESYEQFF. CDR3 in DNA: TGTGCCAGCAGTGAATCGTATGAGCAGTTCTTC. The rearrangement links TRBV25-1 to TRBJ2-1; D is unclear. Germline V gene lookup returns CDR1 MGHDK and CDR2 SYGVNS. The V and J ends lost 1 base and 8 bases respectively, with 3 bases between them. The CDR3 extends over 11 amino acids.